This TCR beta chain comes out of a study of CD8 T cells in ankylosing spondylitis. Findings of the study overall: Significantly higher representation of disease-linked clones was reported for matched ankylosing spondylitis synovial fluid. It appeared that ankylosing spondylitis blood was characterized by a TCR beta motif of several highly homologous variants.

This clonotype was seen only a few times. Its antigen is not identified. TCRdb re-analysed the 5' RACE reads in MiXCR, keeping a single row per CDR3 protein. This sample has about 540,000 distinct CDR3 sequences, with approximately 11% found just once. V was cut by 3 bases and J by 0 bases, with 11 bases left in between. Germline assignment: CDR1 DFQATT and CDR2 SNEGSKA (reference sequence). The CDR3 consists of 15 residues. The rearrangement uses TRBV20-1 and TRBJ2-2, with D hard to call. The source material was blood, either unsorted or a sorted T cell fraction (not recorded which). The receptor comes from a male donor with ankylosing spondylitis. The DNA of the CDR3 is TGCAGTGCTAGCCGTTCCGGGCCGAACACCGGGGAGCTGTTTTTT. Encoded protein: CSASRSGPNTGELFF.